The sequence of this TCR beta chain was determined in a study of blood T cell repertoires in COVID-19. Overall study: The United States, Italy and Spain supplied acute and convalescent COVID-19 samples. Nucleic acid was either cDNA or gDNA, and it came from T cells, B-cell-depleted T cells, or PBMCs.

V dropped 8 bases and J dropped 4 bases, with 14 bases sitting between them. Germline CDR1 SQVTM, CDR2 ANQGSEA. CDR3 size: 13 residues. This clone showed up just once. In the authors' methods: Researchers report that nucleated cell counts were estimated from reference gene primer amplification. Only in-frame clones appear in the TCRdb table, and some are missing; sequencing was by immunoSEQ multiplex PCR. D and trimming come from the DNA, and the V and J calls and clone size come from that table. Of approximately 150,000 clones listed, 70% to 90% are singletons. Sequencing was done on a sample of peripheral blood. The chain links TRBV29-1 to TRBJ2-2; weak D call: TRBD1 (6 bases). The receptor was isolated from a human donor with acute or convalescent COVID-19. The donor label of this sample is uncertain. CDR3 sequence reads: CSYRDNPTGELFF. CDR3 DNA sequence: TGCAGCTACCGGGACAATCCCACCGGGGAGCTGTTTTTT.